The 18 T cell receptor beta chains below come from one sample, sequenced in a study of blood T cell repertoires in COVID-19. TCRdb keeps only in-frame clones here, not all; method: immunoSEQ multiplex PCR. The table includes around 72,000 clones, roughly 86% detected once. Sequencing was done on a sample of peripheral blood. These receptors were taken from a man between 45 and 60 years old with acute or convalescent COVID-19.

This chain uses TRBV24-1 with TRBJ2-2; 8 nucleotides agree with TRBD1. CDR3 length: 16 amino acids. J gave up 5 bases and V 0 bases, and 4 bases lay outside the gene matches. Germline loops: CDR1 KGHDR, CDR2 SFDVKD. The DNA of the CDR3 is TGTGCCACCAGTGATTTGCGGACAGGGAAGACCGGGGAGCTGTTTTTT. Protein: CATSDLRTGKTGELFF.

The CDR3 coding sequence is TGTGCCAGCAGTCGGACGGGGTTGAACACTGAAGCTTTCTTT. As protein: CASSRTGLNTEAFF. The genes are TRBV6-2 or TRBV6-3 and TRBJ1-1; D remains unclear. V was shortened by 5 bases and J by 0 bases, with 10 bases between the two germline ends. The CDR3 consists of 14 residues. Germline V gene sequence: CDR1 MNHEY, CDR2 SVGEGT.

The count of this clone is one. This chain joins TRBV30 and TRBJ2-7, with a weak D call TRBD2 (5 bases). Germline V gene data show CDR1 as GTSNPN and CDR2 as SVGIG (reference sequence). The CDR3 consists of 16 residues. The V and J ends lost 0 bases and 0 bases respectively, with 15 bases between them. CDR3 sequence (DNA): TGTGCCTGGAGTGTACCGGGGATTCGGGGCTCCTACGAGCAGTACTTC. Translating gives CAWSVPGIRGSYEQYF.

The rearrangement uses TRBV5-4 and TRBJ1-2; 9 positions agree with TRBD1. CDR3 length: 14 amino acids. Unmatched junction bases numbered 7, after V lost 2 bases and J lost 8 bases. Per the germline V gene, CDR1 is SGHNT and CDR2 is YYREEE (reference sequence). The CDR3 sequence: CASSLSGTGNGYTF. CDR3 DNA: TGTGCCAGCAGCTTATCCGGGACAGGGAACGGCTACACCTTC.

The V call is TRBV11-2, the J call TRBJ2-5, with a possible D match to TRBD1 (6 bases). The CDR3 covers 15 residues. Germline lookup yields CDR1 SGHAT and CDR2 FQNNGV. V shed 1 base and J shed 5 bases, with 14 bases lying between them. Here the CDR3 DNA reads TGTGCCAGCAGCTTAGGGGGCAGGGGTGTTGAGACCCAGTACTTC. Translated, it gives CASSLGGRGVETQYF.

CDR3 residues: CASSTGWQFF. The DNA of the CDR3 is TGTGCCAGCAGTACAGGGTGGCAGTTCTTC. This chain uses TRBV12-3 or TRBV12-4 with TRBJ2-1; D possibly corresponds to TRBD1 (6 bases). Trimming took 5 bases from V and 12 from J, leaving 8 bases between them. This CDR3 has 10 amino acids.

The V call is TRBV5-1, the J call TRBJ2-3; D is unclear. Deletions cut 0 bases from V and 3 bases from J, with 8 bases between. The CDR3 loop spans 14 amino acids. Germline V gene lookup returns CDR1 SGHRS and CDR2 YFSETQ. The CDR3 nucleotides are TGCGCCAGCAGCTTGGTTGCGACTACAGATACGCAGTATTTT. This gives the protein CASSLVATTDTQYF.

Comment on this clone: With a much larger clone just one base away, this may be a read error. The V and J genes are TRBV6-1 and TRBJ2-5, with TRBD2 as a possible D gene (6 bases). Germline assignment: CDR1 MNHNS and CDR2 SASEGT. This CDR3 contains 15 residues. V was trimmed by 4 bases and J by 5 bases, leaving 17 bases between them. The DNA for the CDR3 is TGTGCCAGCAGTGGAGCGGCCGGGGGTCACGAGACCCAGTACTTC. It codes for CASSGAAGGHETQYF.

This chain connects TRBV6-6 to TRBJ2-3, with TRBD2 identical over 7 bases. The CDR3 loop spans 15 amino acids. Germline V gives CDR1 MNHNY, CDR2 SVGAGI (reference sequence). J gave up 0 bases and V 5 bases, and 5 bases lay outside the gene matches. The CDR3 here is CASSVAGFSTDTQYF. The CDR3 DNA reads as TGTGCCAGCAGTGTAGCGGGCTTTAGCACAGATACGCAGTATTTT.

The CDR3 region is CASSLEVRAGDTQYF. The CDR3 DNA follows: TGCGCCAGCAGCTTGGAGGTCAGAGCGGGGGATACGCAGTATTTT. The chain carries TRBV5-1 and TRBJ2-3; 7 nucleotides agree with TRBD2. The V and J ends lost 0 bases and 6 bases, in that order; junction bases with no gene match: 7. Germline V gives CDR1 SGHRS, CDR2 YFSETQ. The length of the CDR3 is 15 residues.

The V call is TRBV13, the J call TRBJ2-7, with TRBD2 as a possible D gene (7 bases). The CDR3 spans 16 residues. V was cut by 7 bases and J by 1 base, with 20 bases left in between. In germline, CDR1 is PRHDT, CDR2 FYEKMQ (reference sequence). The CDR3 reads CASTLGGAASSYEQYF. The CDR3 DNA is TGTGCCAGCACTCTGGGGGGGGCCGCCTCTTCCTACGAGCAGTACTTC.

In this sample, this clone turned up many times. The J gene is TRBJ1-1, the V gene TRBV7-3; 7 bases align to TRBD1. The CDR3 extends over 15 amino acids. V lost 6 bases and J lost 3; bases outside the gene matches: 10. Germline CDR1 SGHTA, CDR2 FQGTGA. The CDR3 nucleotides are TGTGCCAGCAGATTGGGACAGTATGAAGACACTGAAGCTTTCTTT. It encodes CASRLGQYEDTEAFF.

The chain recombines TRBV9 with TRBJ2-1, with 10 bases aligning to TRBD2. Germline V CDR1 and CDR2: SGDLS, YYNGEE. V shed 4 bases, J shed 7 bases, and the junction held 8 bases outside the gene matches. The CDR3 length is 15 residues. CDR3 bases: TGTGCCAGCAGCCCTTCTAGCGGGGGCCGGAATGAGCAGTTCTTC. Translated: CASSPSSGGRNEQFF.

V usage is TRBV2 and J usage is TRBJ1-2; D possibly corresponds to TRBD1 (6 bases). V lost 6 bases, J lost 8 bases, and 19 bases lay in between. Germline values: CDR1 SNHLY, CDR2 FYNNEI. The CDR3 covers 14 residues. The CDR3 spells CASSSTGGRGGYTF. In DNA, the CDR3 is TGTGCCAGCAGCTCCACGGGGGGGCGGGGAGGCTACACCTTC. The full variable domain, its missing parts supplied by reference TRBV2 and TRBJ1-2, is EPEVTQTPSHQVTQMGQEVILRCVPISNHLYFYWYRQILGQKVEFLVSFYNNEISEKSEIFDDQFSVERPDGSNFTLKIRSTKLEDSAMYFCASSSTGGRGGYTFGSGTRLTVV.

This chain joins TRBV29-1 and TRBJ2-7, with 7 bases identical to TRBD1. After removal of 6 bases from V and 2 bases from J, the junction contained 10 bases not matched to a gene. The CDR3 extends over 14 amino acids. CDR1 is SQVTM, CDR2 ANQGSEA, per germline. CDR3 bases: TGCAGCGTGGCCGGGACAGAAACAGCCTACGAGCAGTACTTC. Translation gives CSVAGTETAYEQYF.

This chain uses TRBV7-3 with TRBJ2-2, with 8 bases aligning to TRBD2. Trimming removed 0 bases from V and 4 bases from J; junction bases left unmatched: 7. CDR1 and CDR2 (germline): SGHTA, FQGTGA. The CDR3 runs 17 residues. DNA of the CDR3: TGTGCCAGCAGCTTAACTTTGATAGCGGGGACCACCGGGGAGCTGTTTTTT. Translating it yields CASSLTLIAGTTGELFF.

V and J are TRBV5-1 and TRBJ1-5, with 10 bases identical to TRBD1. The CDR3 length is 15 residues. With 4 bases clipped from V and 5 bases from J, the junction kept 6 bases outside the gene matches. Germline V gene data show CDR1 as SGHRS and CDR2 as YFSETQ. CDR3 amino acids: CASSIGTGVYQPQHF. In DNA form, the CDR3 reads TGCGCCAGCAGCATCGGGACAGGGGTGTATCAGCCCCAGCATTTT.

The chain is built from TRBV2 and TRBJ2-1, with TRBD1 as a possible D gene (6 bases). The CDR3 spans 13 residues. Germline V gives CDR1 SNHLY, CDR2 FYNNEI. The V end was cut by 10 bases, the J end by 7 bases, with 17 bases between. The CDR3 DNA reads as TGTGCCACCCCGGACAGTCGTCGGAATGAGCAGTTCTTC. Its translation is CATPDSRRNEQFF. Full variable domain (outside the CDR3, taken from reference TRBV2 and TRBJ2-1): EPEVTQTPSHQVTQMGQEVILRCVPISNHLYFYWYRQILGQKVEFLVSFYNNEISEKSEIFDDQFSVERPDGSNFTLKIRSTKLEDSAMYFCATPDSRRNEQFFGPGTRLTVL.